This T cell receptor (beta chain) was found in a study of long-term antiretroviral therapy in people with HIV. A note on this clone: The antigen remains unidentified.

Survey-level immunoSEQ v3.0 assays were run. Method: immunoSEQ multiplex PCR; TCRdb's copy keeps in-frame clones and lacks some. Of fewer than 35,000 clones listed, approximately 85% are singletons. Sampling of each donor yielded at least one pre-ART PBMC sample and at least two post-ART PBMC samples. Every HIV-positive participant received treatment in the United States. Study observations and caveats: Within the repertoire, clones expanded before ART were dominant at all time points. Narrower CDR3 length ranges marked HIV repertoires relative to controls.

The CDR3 totals 16 residues. Germline CDR1 reads PRHDT; CDR2 reads FYEKMQ (reference sequence). Trimming shortened V by 6 bases and J by 0 bases, and 15 bases separated the two germline ends. The material sequenced was unsorted PBMCs, taken 3.3 years after starting antiretroviral therapy. The receptor comes from a man in his late teens or twenties with HIV. V usage is TRBV13 and J usage is TRBJ1-3; D gene unclear. CDR3 sequence: CASSSWHGNSGNTIYF. CDR3 coding DNA: TGTGCCAGCAGTAGCTGGCACGGGAACTCTGGAAACACCATATATTTT.